This T cell receptor (beta chain) derives from a study of T cells after yellow fever vaccination. Study-wide results and limits: The secondary response peaked faster, at day 5 versus 15, but was weaker. Just a small share of clonotypes turned up in the CD4 compartment as well as the CD8 compartment. Boosting was followed by the reappearance of most primary-vaccination clones (about 97% CD4, more than 70% CD8).

The CDR3 loop spans 13 amino acids. The V gene end was trimmed by 5 bases and the J gene end by 5 bases; junction bases not matched to a gene: 4. In germline, CDR1 is SGHTA, CDR2 FQGTGA. This clonotype was recorded many times. The antigen is undetermined. 5'RACE template switching produced TCR cDNA carrying a universal primer site and UMIs. TCRdb re-called the 5' RACE reads with MiXCR, one entry per CDR3 protein. Among roughly 340,000 distinct CDR3 sequences listed, 3.5% to 4.5% were seen once. This TCR derives from a man younger than 35 who received the YFV17D yellow fever vaccine. Source: PBMCs, taken 5 days after the yellow fever booster vaccination. V usage is TRBV7-3 and J usage is TRBJ2-5, with 8 nucleotides matching TRBD1. The CDR3 spells CASSPGGRETQYF. The CDR3 DNA is TGTGCCAGCAGCCCAGGGGGCCGGGAGACCCAGTACTTC.